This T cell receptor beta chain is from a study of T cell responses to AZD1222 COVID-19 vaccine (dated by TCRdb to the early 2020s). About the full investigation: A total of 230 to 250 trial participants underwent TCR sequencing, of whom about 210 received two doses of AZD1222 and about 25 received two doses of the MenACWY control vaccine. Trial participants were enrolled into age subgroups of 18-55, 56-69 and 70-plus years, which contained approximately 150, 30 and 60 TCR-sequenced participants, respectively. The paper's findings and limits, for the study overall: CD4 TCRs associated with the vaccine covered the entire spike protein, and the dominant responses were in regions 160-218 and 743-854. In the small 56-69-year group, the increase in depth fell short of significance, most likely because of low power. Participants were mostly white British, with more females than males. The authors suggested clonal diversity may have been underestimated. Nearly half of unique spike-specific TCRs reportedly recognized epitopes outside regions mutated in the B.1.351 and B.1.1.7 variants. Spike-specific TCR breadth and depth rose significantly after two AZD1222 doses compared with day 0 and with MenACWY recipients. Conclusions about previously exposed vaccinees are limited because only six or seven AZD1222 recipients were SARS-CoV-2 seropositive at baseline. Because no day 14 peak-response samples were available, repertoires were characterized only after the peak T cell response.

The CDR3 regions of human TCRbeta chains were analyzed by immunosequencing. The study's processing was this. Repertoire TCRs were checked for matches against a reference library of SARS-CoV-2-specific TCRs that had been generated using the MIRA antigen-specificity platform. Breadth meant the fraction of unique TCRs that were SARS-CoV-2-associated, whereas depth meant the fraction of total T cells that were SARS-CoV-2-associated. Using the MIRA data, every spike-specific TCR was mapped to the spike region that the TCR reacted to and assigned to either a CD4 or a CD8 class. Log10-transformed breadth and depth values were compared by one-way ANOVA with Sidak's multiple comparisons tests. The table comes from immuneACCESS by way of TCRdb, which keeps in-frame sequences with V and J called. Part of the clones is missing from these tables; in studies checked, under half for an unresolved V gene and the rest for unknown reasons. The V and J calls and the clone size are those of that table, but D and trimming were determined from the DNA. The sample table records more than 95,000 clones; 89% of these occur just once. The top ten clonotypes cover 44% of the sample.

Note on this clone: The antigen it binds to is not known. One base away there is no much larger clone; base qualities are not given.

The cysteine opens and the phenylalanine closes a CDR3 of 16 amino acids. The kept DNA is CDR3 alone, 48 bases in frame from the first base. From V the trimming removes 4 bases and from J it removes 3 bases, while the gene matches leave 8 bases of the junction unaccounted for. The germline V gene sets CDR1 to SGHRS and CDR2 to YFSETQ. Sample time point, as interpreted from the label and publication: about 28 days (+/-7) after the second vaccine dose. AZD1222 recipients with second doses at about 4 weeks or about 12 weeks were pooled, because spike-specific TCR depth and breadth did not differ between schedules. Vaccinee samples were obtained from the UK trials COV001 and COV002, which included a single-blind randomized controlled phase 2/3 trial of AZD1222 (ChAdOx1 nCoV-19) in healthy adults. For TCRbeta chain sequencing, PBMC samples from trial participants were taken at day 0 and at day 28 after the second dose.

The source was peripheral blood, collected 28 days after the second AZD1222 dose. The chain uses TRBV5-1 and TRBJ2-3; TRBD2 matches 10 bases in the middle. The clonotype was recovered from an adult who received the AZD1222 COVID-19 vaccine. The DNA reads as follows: TGCGCCAGCAGCCGAGGGTCTAGCGGGAGTACAGATACGCAGTATTTT. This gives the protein CASSRGSSGSTDTQYF.